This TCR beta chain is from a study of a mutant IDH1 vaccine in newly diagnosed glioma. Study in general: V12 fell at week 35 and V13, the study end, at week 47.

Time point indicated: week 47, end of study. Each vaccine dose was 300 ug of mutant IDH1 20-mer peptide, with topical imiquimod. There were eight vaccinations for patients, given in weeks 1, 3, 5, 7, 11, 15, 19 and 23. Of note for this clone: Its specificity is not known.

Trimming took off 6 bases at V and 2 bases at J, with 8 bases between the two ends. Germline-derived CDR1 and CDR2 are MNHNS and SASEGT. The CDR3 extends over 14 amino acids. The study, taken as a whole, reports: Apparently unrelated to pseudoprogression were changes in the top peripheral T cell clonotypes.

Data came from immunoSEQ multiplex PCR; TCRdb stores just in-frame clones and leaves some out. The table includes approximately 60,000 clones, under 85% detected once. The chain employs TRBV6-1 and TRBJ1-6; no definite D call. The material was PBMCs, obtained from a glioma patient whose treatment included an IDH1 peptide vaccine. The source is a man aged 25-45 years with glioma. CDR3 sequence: CASRSGPYNSPLHF. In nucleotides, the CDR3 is TGTGCCAGCAGATCAGGACCCTATAATTCACCCCTCCACTTT.